This paragraph covers one T cell receptor (beta chain) sequence. Its specificity is unknown. The data belong to a study of shared clonotypes between healthy human individuals. Study-wide background: Donors had three CD4 naive, three CD4 memory, two CD8 naive and one CD8 memory plate apiece. Whole-study findings and limits: Rarefaction demonstrated incomplete sorted-subset sequencing despite large depth.

The protocol was immunoSEQ multiplex PCR, while the TCRdb copy is restricted to in-frame clones and leaves out a portion. The sample records fewer than 400,000 clones, about 74% being singletons. The healthy adult donors were HIV-negative and reported no recent acute infections or vaccinations. Naive CD45RA+ and memory CD45RA-negative subsets were split from CD4+ cells. The CDR3 consists of 12 residues. Germline V gene lookup returns CDR1 SGHTA and CDR2 FQGNSA. Trimming took 3 bases from V and 9 from J, leaving 9 bases between them. Sample: memory CD4+ T cells sorted from blood. The subset: CD45RA-negative fraction. This clonotype was obtained from a man aged 25-45 years in good health. This chain uses TRBV7-2 with TRBJ2-1; D gene unclear. CDR3 sequence (DNA): TGTGCCAGCAGCTTTCTGGGCGTTGAGCAGTTCTTC. Its translation is CASSFLGVEQFF.